This TCR beta chain is drawn from a study of T cell changes during pregnancy in multiple sclerosis. Assay used: immunoSEQ multiplex PCR; TCRdb lists only in-frame clones, some missing. The data hold around 63,000 clones, with approximately 90% observed a single time. The CDR3 is 14 residues long. V was clipped by 1 base and J by 0 bases, with 6 bases between them. Germline-derived CDR1 and CDR2 are MNHNS and SASEGT. The specimen comprised peripheral blood, sampled in the third trimester of pregnancy. The clonotype comes from a female donor in good health, enrolled as a control in a pregnancy study. The chain is built from TRBV6-1 and TRBJ1-1; no reliable D call. CDR3 sequence (DNA): TGTGCCAGCAGTGAAGATACGGTGAACACTGAAGCTTTCTTT. Translation: CASSEDTVNTEAFF.